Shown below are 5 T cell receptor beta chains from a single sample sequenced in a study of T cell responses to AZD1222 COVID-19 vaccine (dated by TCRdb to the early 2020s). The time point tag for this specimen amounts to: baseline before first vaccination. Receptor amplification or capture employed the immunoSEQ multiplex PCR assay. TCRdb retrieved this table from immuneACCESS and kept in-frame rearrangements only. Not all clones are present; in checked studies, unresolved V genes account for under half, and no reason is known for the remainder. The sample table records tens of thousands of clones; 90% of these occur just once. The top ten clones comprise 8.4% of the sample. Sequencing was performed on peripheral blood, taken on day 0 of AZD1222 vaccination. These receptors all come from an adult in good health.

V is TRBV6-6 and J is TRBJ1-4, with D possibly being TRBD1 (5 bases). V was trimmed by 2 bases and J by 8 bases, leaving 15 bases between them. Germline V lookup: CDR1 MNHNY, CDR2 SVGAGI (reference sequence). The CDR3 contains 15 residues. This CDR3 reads CASSYPGPRGEKLFF. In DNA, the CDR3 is TGTGCCAGCAGTTACCCCGGCCCGAGGGGAGAAAAACTGTTTTTT.

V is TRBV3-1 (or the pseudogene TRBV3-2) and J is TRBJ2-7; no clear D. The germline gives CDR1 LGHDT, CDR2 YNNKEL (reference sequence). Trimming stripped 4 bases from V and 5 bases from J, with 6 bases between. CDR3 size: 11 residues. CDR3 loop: CASSLWDEQYF. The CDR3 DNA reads TGTGCCAGCAGCCTCTGGGACGAGCAGTACTTC.

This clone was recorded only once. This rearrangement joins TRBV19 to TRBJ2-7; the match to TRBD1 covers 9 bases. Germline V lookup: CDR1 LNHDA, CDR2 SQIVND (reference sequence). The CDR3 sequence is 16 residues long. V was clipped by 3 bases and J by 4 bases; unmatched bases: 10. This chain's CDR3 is CASSIAGTGSLYEQYF. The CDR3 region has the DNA TGTGCCAGTAGTATCGCCGGGACAGGGTCCTTGTACGAGCAGTACTTC.

The CDR3: CASSPPGQPQHF. The DNA for the CDR3 is TGTGCCAGCAGCCCGCCCGGTCAGCCCCAGCATTTT. The J gene is TRBJ1-5, the V gene TRBV6-5; D call uncertain. Germline CDR1 MNHEY, CDR2 SVGAGI. The CDR3 totals 12 residues. The V end lost 6 bases, the J end lost 6 bases, and 9 bases lay between the germline ends.

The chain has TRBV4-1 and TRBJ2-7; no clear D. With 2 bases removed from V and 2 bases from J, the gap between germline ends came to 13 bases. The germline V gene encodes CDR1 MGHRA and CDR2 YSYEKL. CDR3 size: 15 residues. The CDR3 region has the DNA TGCGCCAGCAGCCAACCCCCGGTCGGAACCTACGAGCAGTACTTC. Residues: CASSQPPVGTYEQYF.